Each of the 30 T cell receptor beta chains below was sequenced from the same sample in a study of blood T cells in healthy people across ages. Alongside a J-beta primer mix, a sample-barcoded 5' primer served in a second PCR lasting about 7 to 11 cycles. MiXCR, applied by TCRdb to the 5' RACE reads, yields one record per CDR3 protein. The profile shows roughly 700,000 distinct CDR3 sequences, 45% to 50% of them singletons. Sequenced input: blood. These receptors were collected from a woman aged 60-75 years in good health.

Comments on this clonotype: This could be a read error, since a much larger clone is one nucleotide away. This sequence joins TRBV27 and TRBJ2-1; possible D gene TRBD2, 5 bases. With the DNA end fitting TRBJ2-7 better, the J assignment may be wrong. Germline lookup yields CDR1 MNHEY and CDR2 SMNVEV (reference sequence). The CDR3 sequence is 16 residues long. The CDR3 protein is CASAPRLANVNNEQYF. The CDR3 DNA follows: TGTGCCAGCGCCCCCCGGCTAGCAAATGTTAACAATGAGCAGTACTTC.

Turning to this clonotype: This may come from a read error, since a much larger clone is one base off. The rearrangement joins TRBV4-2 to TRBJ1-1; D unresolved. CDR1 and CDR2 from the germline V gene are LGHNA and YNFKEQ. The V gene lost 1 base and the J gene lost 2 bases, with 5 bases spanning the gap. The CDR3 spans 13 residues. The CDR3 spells CASSQGENTEAFF. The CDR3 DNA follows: TGTGCCAGCAGCCAAGGGGAAAACACTGAAGCTTTCTTT.

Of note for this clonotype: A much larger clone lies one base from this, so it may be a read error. The CDR3 DNA reads TGCAGTGCTAGGGCGGTAGGGAGTCCCTCCTACGAGCAGTACTTC. As protein: CSARAVGSPSYEQYF. V usage is TRBV20-1 and J usage is TRBJ2-4, with a possible D match to TRBD2 (5 bases). The J call is uncertain, as TRBJ2-7 better fits the DNA end. CDR3 length: 15 amino acids. The germline CDR1 and CDR2 sequences are DFQATT and SNEGSKA (reference sequence).

CDR3 bases: TGTGCCAGCAGCCCTACTAGAGGTAATGAGCAGTTCTTC. The encoded protein is CASSPTRGNEQFF. The J gene is TRBJ2-1, the V gene TRBV7-7; TRBD2 might be the D (5 bases). Germline CDR1 reads SSHAT; CDR2 reads FNYEAQ (reference sequence). The CDR3 spans 13 residues. V shed 5 bases and J shed 7 bases, with 12 bases lying between them.

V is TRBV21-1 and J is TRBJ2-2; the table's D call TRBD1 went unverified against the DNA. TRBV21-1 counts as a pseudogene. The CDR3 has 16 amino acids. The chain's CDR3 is CASSTRQGPNTGELFF. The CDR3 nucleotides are TGTGCCAGCAGCACGCGACAGGGACCCAACACCGGGGAGCTGTTTTTT.

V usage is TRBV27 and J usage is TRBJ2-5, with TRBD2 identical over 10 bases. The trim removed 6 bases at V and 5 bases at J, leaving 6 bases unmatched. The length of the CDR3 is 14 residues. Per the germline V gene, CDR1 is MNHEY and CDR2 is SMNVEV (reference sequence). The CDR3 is CASSPGLAFETQYF. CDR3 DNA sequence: TGTGCCAGCAGCCCGGGACTAGCGTTTGAGACCCAGTACTTC.

The CDR3 nucleotides read TGTGCCAGCAGAGCGCCCCAGGGGGAGAACACTGAAGCTTTCTTT. Its protein product is CASRAPQGENTEAFF. V usage is TRBV2 and J usage is TRBJ1-1, with 7 bases aligning to TRBD1. The germline V gene encodes CDR1 SNHLY and CDR2 FYNNEI. The CDR3 totals 15 residues. The trim removed 6 bases at V and 1 base at J, leaving 8 bases unmatched. The full variable domain, its missing parts supplied by reference TRBV2 and TRBJ1-1, is EPEVTQTPSHQVTQMGQEVILRCVPISNHLYFYWYRQILGQKVEFLVSFYNNEISEKSEIFDDQFSVERPDGSNFTLKIRSTKLEDSAMYFCASRAPQGENTEAFFGQGTRLTVV.

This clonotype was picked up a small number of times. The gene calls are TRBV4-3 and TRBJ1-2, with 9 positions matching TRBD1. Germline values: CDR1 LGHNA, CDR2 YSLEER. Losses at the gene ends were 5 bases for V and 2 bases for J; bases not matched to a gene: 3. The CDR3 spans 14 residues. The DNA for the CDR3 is TGCGCCAGCAGCAGGGACAGGGCGAACTATGGCTACACCTTC. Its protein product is CASSRDRANYGYTF.

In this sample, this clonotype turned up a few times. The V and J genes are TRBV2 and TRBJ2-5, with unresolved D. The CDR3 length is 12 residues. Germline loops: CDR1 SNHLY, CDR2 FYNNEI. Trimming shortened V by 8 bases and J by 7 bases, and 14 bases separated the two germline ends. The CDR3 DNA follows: TGTGCCAGCGCTGACGTGGTACGGACCCAGTACTTC. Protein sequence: CASADVVRTQYF. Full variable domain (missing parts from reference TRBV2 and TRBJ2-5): EPEVTQTPSHQVTQMGQEVILRCVPISNHLYFYWYRQILGQKVEFLVSFYNNEISEKSEIFDDQFSVERPDGSNFTLKIRSTKLEDSAMYFCASADVVRTQYFGPGTRLLVL.

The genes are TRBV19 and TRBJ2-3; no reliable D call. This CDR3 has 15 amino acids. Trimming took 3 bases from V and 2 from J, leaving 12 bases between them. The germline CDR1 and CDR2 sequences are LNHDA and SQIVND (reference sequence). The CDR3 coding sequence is TGTGCCAGTAGTATTAGTCCGACGGCCACAGATACGCAGTATTTT. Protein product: CASSISPTATDTQYF.

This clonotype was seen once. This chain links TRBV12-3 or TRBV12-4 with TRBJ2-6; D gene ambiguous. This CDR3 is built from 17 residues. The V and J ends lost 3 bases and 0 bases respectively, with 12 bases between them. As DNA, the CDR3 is TGTGCCAGCAGTTTCGGTGCGGCAACCTCTGGGGCCAACGTCCTGACTTTC. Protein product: CASSFGAATSGANVLTF.

CDR3 DNA sequence: TGTGCCATCAGTGACCGGGACAGGGCCTTTGGGGCCAACGTCCTGACTTTC. Its translation: CAISDRDRAFGANVLTF. This sequence joins TRBV10-3 and TRBJ2-6; 9 positions agree with TRBD1. The V segment lost 3 bases and the J segment 3 bases; nucleotides outside the gene matches: 6. From germline, CDR1 is ENHRY and CDR2 SYGVKD. The CDR3 extends over 17 amino acids.

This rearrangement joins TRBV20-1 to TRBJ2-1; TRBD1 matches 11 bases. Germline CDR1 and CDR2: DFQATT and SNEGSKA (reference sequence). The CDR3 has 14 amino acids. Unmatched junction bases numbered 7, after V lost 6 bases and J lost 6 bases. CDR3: CSAISGTGGNEQFF. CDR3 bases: TGCAGTGCAATTAGCGGGACAGGGGGCAATGAGCAGTTCTTC.

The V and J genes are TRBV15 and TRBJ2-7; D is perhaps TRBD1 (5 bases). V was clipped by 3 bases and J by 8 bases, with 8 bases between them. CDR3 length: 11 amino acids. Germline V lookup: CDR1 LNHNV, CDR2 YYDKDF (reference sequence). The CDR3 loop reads CATSRTAKQYF. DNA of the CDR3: TGTGCCACCAGCAGGACAGCCAAGCAGTACTTC.

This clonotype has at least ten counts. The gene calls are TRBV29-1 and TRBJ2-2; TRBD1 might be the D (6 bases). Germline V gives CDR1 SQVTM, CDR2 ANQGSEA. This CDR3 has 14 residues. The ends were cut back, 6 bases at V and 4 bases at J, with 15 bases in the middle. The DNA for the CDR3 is TGCAGCGTACGACAGGCGAGGGCCACCGGGGAGCTGTTTTTT. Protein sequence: CSVRQARATGELFF.

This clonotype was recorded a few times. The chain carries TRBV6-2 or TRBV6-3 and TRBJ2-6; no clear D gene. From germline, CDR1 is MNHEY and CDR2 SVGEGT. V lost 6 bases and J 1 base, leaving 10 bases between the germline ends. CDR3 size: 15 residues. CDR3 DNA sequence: TGTGCCAGCAGCCCTTTCTTATCTGGGGCCAACGTCCTGACTTTC. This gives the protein CASSPFLSGANVLTF.

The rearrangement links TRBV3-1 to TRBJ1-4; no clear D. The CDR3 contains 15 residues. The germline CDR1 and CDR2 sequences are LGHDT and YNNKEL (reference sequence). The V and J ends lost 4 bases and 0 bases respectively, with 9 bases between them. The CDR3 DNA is TGTGCCAGCAGCCGGGCGCTTGCAACTAATGAAAAACTGTTTTTT. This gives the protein CASSRALATNEKLFF.

The DNA for the CDR3 is TGTGCCAGCAGCTCGAGGACTAGCAGAACCCCCTACGAGCAGTACTTC. Encoded protein: CASSSRTSRTPYEQYF. V gene TRBV5-4 combines with J gene TRBJ2-7, with 8 nucleotides matching TRBD2. J was trimmed by 2 bases and V by 3 bases; bases with no gene match: 10. The V gene's germline CDR1 is SGHNT and CDR2 YYREEE (reference sequence). This CDR3 contains 16 residues.

Written as DNA, the CDR3 is TGCAGTGCTCTAAAGGACAGGTCCCAAGAGACCCAGTACTTC. Translation gives CSALKDRSQETQYF. The chain has TRBV20-1 and TRBJ2-5; 7 nucleotides agree with TRBD1. Trimming cost V 5 bases and J 1 base; bases outside gene matches: 7. The CDR3 length is 14 residues. Looked up from germline, CDR1 is DFQATT and CDR2 is SNEGSKA (reference sequence).

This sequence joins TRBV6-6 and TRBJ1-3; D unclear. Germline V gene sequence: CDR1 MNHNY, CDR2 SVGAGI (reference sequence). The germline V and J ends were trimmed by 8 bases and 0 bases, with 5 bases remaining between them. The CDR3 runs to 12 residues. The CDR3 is CASWGSGNTIYF. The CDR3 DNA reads TGTGCCAGCTGGGGCTCTGGAAACACCATATATTTT.

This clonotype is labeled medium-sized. DNA of the CDR3: TGCGCCAGCAGCCAAGTTCCTAGCGGGAGCGATGAGCAGTTCTTC. Its protein is CASSQVPSGSDEQFF. This chain connects TRBV4-1 to TRBJ2-1, with 10 positions matching TRBD2. The CDR3 covers 15 residues. The trim removed 1 base at V and 8 bases at J, leaving 5 bases unmatched. Looked up from germline, CDR1 is MGHRA and CDR2 is YSYEKL.

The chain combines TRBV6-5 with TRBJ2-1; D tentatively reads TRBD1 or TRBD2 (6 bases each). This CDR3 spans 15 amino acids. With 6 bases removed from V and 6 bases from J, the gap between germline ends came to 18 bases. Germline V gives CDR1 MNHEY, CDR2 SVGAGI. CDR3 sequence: CASRLEGTRGNEQFF. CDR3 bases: TGTGCCAGCAGACTGGAGGGGACACGGGGCAATGAGCAGTTCTTC.

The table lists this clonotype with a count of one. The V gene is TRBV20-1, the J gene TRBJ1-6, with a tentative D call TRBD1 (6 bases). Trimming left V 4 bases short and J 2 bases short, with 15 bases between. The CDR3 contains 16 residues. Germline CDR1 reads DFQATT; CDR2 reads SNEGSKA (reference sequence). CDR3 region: CSANVQGMTYNSPLHF. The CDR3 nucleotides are TGCAGTGCTAACGTTCAGGGGATGACCTATAATTCACCCCTCCACTTT.

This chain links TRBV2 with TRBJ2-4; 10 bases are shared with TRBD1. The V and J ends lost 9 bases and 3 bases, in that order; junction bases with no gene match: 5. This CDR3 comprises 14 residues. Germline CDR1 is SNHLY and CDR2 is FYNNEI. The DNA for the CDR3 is TGTGCCAGTAGACAGGGGGCCGTCAAAAACATTCAGTACTTC. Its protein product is CASRQGAVKNIQYF.

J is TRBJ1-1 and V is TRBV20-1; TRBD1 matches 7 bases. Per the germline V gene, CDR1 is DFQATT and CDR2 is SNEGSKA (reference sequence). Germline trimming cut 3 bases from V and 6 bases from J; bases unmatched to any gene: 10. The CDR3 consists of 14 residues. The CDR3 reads CSARKTGVDSEAFF. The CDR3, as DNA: TGCAGTGCTAGGAAAACAGGGGTCGACTCTGAAGCTTTCTTT.

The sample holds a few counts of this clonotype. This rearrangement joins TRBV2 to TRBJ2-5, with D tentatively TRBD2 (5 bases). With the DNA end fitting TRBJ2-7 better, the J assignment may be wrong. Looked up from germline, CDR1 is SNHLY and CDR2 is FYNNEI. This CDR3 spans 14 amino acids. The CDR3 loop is CARAIIGKPYEQYF. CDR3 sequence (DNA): TGTGCCAGAGCCATCATCGGGAAGCCCTACGAGCAGTACTTC.

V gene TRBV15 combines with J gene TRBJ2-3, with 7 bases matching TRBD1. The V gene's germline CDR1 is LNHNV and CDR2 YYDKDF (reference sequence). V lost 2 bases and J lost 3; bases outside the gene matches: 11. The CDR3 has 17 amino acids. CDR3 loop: CATSRSTGEWRTDTQYF. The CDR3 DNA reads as TGTGCCACCAGCAGATCCACAGGGGAATGGAGAACAGATACGCAGTATTTT.

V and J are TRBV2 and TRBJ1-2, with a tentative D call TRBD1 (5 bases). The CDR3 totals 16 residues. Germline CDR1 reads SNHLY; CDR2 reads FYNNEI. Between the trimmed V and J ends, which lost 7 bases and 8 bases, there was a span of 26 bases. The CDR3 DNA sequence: TGTGCCAGCACCGCAGTAACCCGTAGCCTGGGGGGAGGCTACACCTTC. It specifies CASTAVTRSLGGGYTF.

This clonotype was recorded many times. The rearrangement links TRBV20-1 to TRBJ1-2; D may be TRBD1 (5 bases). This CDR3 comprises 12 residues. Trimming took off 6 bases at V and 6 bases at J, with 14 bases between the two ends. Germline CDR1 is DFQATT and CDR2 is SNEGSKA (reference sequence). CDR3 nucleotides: TGCAGTGCCCCAAATGGGGGAAATGGCTACACCTTC. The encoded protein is CSAPNGGNGYTF.

CDR3 DNA sequence: TGTGCCAGCTCACCGCGGGGGAACTACGAGCAGTACTTC. This codes for CASSPRGNYEQYF. The rearrangement joins TRBV18 to TRBJ2-7, with TRBD2 matching 7 bases. The CDR3 runs to 13 residues. Germline V gives CDR1 KGHSH, CDR2 LQKENI. J lost 3 bases, V lost 3 bases, and 2 bases had no gene match. The entire variable domain, with the rest obtained from reference TRBV18 and TRBJ2-7, is as follows: NAGVMQNPRHLVRRRGQEARLRCSPMKGHSHVYWYRQLPEEGLKFMVYLQKENIIDESGMPKERFSAEFPKEGPSILRIQQVVRGDSAAYFCASSPRGNYEQYFGPGTRLTVT.